This is a list of T cell receptor beta chains from one sample in a study of radiation and T cells in renal cell carcinoma. Sequencing used immunoSEQ multiplex PCR; TCRdb keeps in-frame clones, though not all of them. The table includes tens of thousands of clones, 82% detected once. Sequences were derived from blood, sampled from a patient whose treatment included radiotherapy and nephrectomy. Every receptor here comes from a man aged 60 to 75 with renal cell carcinoma. CDR3s include the opening cysteine and the closing phenylalanine or tryptophan. The order of the fields is CDR3 protein, CDR3 DNA, J gene, V gene, CDR3 length, D gene, clone size. The D gene is left open where the match is weak. Some rows have no size entry. The others give once, few or many, or a class for an expanded clone.

CDR3 protein: CASSGHFTGELFF; CDR3 DNA: TGTGCCAGCAGCGGGCATTTCACCGGGGAGCTGTTTTTT; J gene: TRBJ2-2; V gene: TRBV7-9; CDR3 length: 13; D gene: NA; clone size: NA
CDR3 protein: CASSDPGQVGSGANVLTF; CDR3 DNA: TGTGCCAGCAGTGACCCCGGACAGGTGGGCTCTGGGGCCAACGTCCTGACTTTC; J gene: TRBJ2-6; V gene: TRBV25-1; CDR3 length: 18; D gene: TRBD1; clone size: NA
CDR3 protein: CATNLHRSSYNEQFF; CDR3 DNA: TGTGCCACCAACCTACACAGGAGTTCCTACAATGAGCAGTTCTTC; J gene: TRBJ2-1; V gene: TRBV15; CDR3 length: 15; D gene: NA; clone size: NA
CDR3 protein: CASSAWGTGSGEQFF; CDR3 DNA: TGTGCCAGCTCCGCCTGGGGTACCGGGTCGGGGGAGCAGTTCTTC; J gene: TRBJ2-1; V gene: TRBV2; CDR3 length: 15; D gene: NA; clone size: NA
CDR3 protein: CAITGESNQPQHF; CDR3 DNA: TGTGCCATCACGGGGGAAAGCAATCAGCCCCAGCATTTT; J gene: TRBJ1-5; V gene: TRBV10-3; CDR3 length: 13; D gene: NA; clone size: NA
CDR3 protein: CASSLAPWALLYEQYF; CDR3 DNA: TGTGCCAGCAGCTTGGCCCCGTGGGCCCTACTCTACGAGCAGTACTTC; J gene: TRBJ2-7; V gene: TRBV5-5; CDR3 length: 16; D gene: NA; clone size: NA
CDR3 protein: CASSAGTGGQETQYF; CDR3 DNA: TGTGCCAGCAGTGCGGGGACAGGGGGGCAAGAGACCCAGTACTTC; J gene: TRBJ2-5; V gene: TRBV2; CDR3 length: 15; D gene: TRBD1; clone size: NA
CDR3 protein: CASSYRARTSYNEQFF; CDR3 DNA: TGTGCCAGCAGTTACCGGGCGAGAACCTCCTACAATGAGCAGTTCTTC; J gene: TRBJ2-1; V gene: TRBV6-6; CDR3 length: 16; D gene: NA; clone size: once
CDR3 protein: CASTRGRTADTQYF; CDR3 DNA: TGTGCCAGTACCAGAGGTAGGACAGCAGATACGCAGTATTTT; J gene: TRBJ2-3; V gene: TRBV19; CDR3 length: 14; D gene: NA; clone size: once
CDR3 protein: CASSLAIRGNTEAFF; CDR3 DNA: TGTGCCAGCAGCTTAGCGATTAGAGGGAACACTGAAGCTTTCTTT; J gene: TRBJ1-1; V gene: TRBV7-2; CDR3 length: 15; D gene: NA; clone size: NA
CDR3 protein: CASSQSIPGHGSADTQYF; CDR3 DNA: TGCGCCAGCAGCCAATCCATACCGGGTCATGGGAGTGCAGATACGCAGTATTTT; J gene: TRBJ2-3; V gene: TRBV4-3; CDR3 length: 18; D gene: NA; clone size: NA
CDR3 protein: CASSLGRGTYEQYF; CDR3 DNA: TGTGCCAGCAGTTTAGGGCGGGGGACCTACGAGCAGTACTTC; J gene: TRBJ2-7; V gene: TRBV27; CDR3 length: 14; D gene: TRBD2; clone size: NA
CDR3 protein: CATSVGPGVAFF; CDR3 DNA: TGTGCCACCAGCGTAGGCCCGGGGGTAGCTTTCTTT; J gene: TRBJ1-1; V gene: TRBV15; CDR3 length: 12; D gene: NA; clone size: NA
CDR3 protein: CASSLGDSYNEQFF; CDR3 DNA: TGTGCCAGTAGTCTGGGGGATTCCTACAATGAGCAGTTCTTC; J gene: TRBJ2-1; V gene: TRBV19; CDR3 length: 14; D gene: NA; clone size: NA
CDR3 protein: CASSSDLYNEQFF; CDR3 DNA: TGTGCCAGCAGCTCTGACCTATACAATGAGCAGTTCTTC; J gene: TRBJ2-1; V gene: TRBV7-9; CDR3 length: 13; D gene: NA; clone size: once
CDR3 protein: CASSLVGNTEAFF; CDR3 DNA: TGTGCCAGCAGCTTAGTTGGGAACACTGAAGCTTTCTTT; J gene: TRBJ1-1; V gene: TRBV7-8; CDR3 length: 13; D gene: NA; clone size: NA
CDR3 protein: CASSGTRLNTGELFF; CDR3 DNA: TGTGCCAGCAGCGGGACTAGGTTGAACACCGGGGAGCTGTTTTTT; J gene: TRBJ2-2; V gene: TRBV5-4; CDR3 length: 15; D gene: TRBD2; clone size: once
CDR3 protein: CAISEDEESQPQHF; CDR3 DNA: TGTGCCATCAGTGAGGATGAGGAAAGTCAGCCCCAGCATTTT; J gene: TRBJ1-5; V gene: TRBV10-3; CDR3 length: 14; D gene: NA; clone size: NA
CDR3 protein: CASSLQTAAAANYGYTF; CDR3 DNA: TGCGCCAGCAGCTTACAGACAGCGGCAGCAGCTAACTATGGCTACACCTTC; J gene: TRBJ1-2; V gene: TRBV5-1; CDR3 length: 17; D gene: NA; clone size: NA
CDR3 protein: CASSDLNGDEQFF; CDR3 DNA: TGTGCCAGCAGTGACCTGAACGGTGATGAGCAGTTCTTC; J gene: TRBJ2-1; V gene: TRBV6-4; CDR3 length: 13; D gene: NA; clone size: NA
CDR3 protein: CSAQGNGYTF; CDR3 DNA: TGCAGCGCGCAGGGGAATGGCTACACCTTC; J gene: TRBJ1-2; V gene: TRBV29-1; CDR3 length: 10; D gene: NA; clone size: NA
CDR3 protein: CASSLYVGRLSYEQYF; CDR3 DNA: TGTGCCAGCAGCTTGTACGTCGGGAGGCTTTCCTACGAGCAGTACTTC; J gene: TRBJ2-7; V gene: TRBV5-6; CDR3 length: 16; D gene: TRBD2; clone size: NA
CDR3 protein: CASSPYAGTANTGELFF; CDR3 DNA: TGTGCCAGCAGTCCTTACGCCGGGACAGCAAACACCGGGGAGCTGTTTTTT; J gene: TRBJ2-2; V gene: TRBV27; CDR3 length: 17; D gene: TRBD1; clone size: NA
CDR3 protein: CASSPVGRPNTEAFF; CDR3 DNA: TGCGCCAGCAGTCCCGTAGGGAGGCCGAACACTGAAGCTTTCTTT; J gene: TRBJ1-1; V gene: TRBV23-1; CDR3 length: 15; D gene: NA; clone size: NA
CDR3 protein: CASTPGGFPYEQYF; CDR3 DNA: TGTGCCAGCACTCCGGGAGGGTTTCCCTACGAGCAGTACTTC; J gene: TRBJ2-7; V gene: TRBV28; CDR3 length: 14; D gene: TRBD2; clone size: NA
CDR3 protein: CASSESKVAGGPGEQYF; CDR3 DNA: TGCGCCAGCAGTGAGTCGAAGGTAGCGGGAGGGCCTGGCGAGCAGTACTTC; J gene: TRBJ2-7; V gene: TRBV10-1; CDR3 length: 17; D gene: TRBD2; clone size: NA
CDR3 protein: CASSTGQGALSVETQYF; CDR3 DNA: TGCGCCAGCAGCACCGGCCAGGGGGCGCTTTCTGTGGAGACCCAGTACTTC; J gene: TRBJ2-5; V gene: TRBV5-1; CDR3 length: 17; D gene: TRBD1; clone size: NA
CDR3 protein: CSVGTSGRWADTQYF; CDR3 DNA: TGCAGCGTTGGGACTAGCGGGAGATGGGCAGATACGCAGTATTTT; J gene: TRBJ2-3; V gene: TRBV29-1; CDR3 length: 15; D gene: TRBD2; clone size: few
CDR3 protein: CASSGGAGVSSEQFF; CDR3 DNA: TGTGCCAGTAGTGGAGGCGCAGGGGTTTCGAGTGAGCAGTTCTTC; J gene: TRBJ2-1; V gene: TRBV19; CDR3 length: 15; D gene: NA; clone size: NA
CDR3 protein: CASSRDRGSTDTQYF; CDR3 DNA: TGTGCCAGCAGCCGGGACAGGGGTTCGACAGATACGCAGTATTTT; J gene: TRBJ2-3; V gene: TRBV5-6; CDR3 length: 15; D gene: TRBD1; clone size: NA
CDR3 protein: CASSIGAARELFF; CDR3 DNA: TGTGCCAGTAGTATCGGTGCGGCCCGGGAGCTGTTTTTT; J gene: TRBJ2-2; V gene: TRBV19; CDR3 length: 13; D gene: NA; clone size: NA
CDR3 protein: CASSPGGFQETQYF; CDR3 DNA: TGTGCCAGCAGTCCAGGGGGCTTTCAAGAGACCCAGTACTTC; J gene: TRBJ2-5; V gene: TRBV27; CDR3 length: 14; D gene: TRBD1; clone size: NA
CDR3 protein: CASSLVAETQYF; CDR3 DNA: TGTGCCAGCAGCTTAGTAGCAGAGACCCAGTACTTC; J gene: TRBJ2-5; V gene: TRBV7-9; CDR3 length: 12; D gene: NA; clone size: NA
CDR3 protein: CASSLLAIGSSYEQYF; CDR3 DNA: TGTGCCAGCAGTTTATTGGCGATAGGGAGCTCCTACGAGCAGTACTTC; J gene: TRBJ2-7; V gene: TRBV28; CDR3 length: 16; D gene: NA; clone size: NA
CDR3 protein: CASSESWTSGSVSYNEQFF; CDR3 DNA: TGCGCCAGCAGTGAGTCGTGGACTAGCGGGAGCGTCTCCTACAATGAGCAGTTCTTC; J gene: TRBJ2-1; V gene: TRBV10-1; CDR3 length: 19; D gene: TRBD2; clone size: once
CDR3 protein: CASSFPKGGFDEQYF; CDR3 DNA: TGTGCCAGCAGTTTTCCCAAGGGGGGCTTCGACGAGCAGTACTTC; J gene: TRBJ2-7; V gene: TRBV2; CDR3 length: 15; D gene: NA; clone size: once
CDR3 protein: CASSDRTASTDTQYF; CDR3 DNA: TGTGCCAGCAGTGATAGAACTGCTAGCACAGATACGCAGTATTTT; J gene: TRBJ2-3; V gene: TRBV2; CDR3 length: 15; D gene: NA; clone size: NA
CDR3 protein: CASSLGRGRGEQFF; CDR3 DNA: TGTGCCAGCAGCTTGGGGCGTGGAAGGGGTGAGCAGTTCTTC; J gene: TRBJ2-1; V gene: TRBV11-3; CDR3 length: 14; D gene: NA; clone size: NA